These 31 T cell receptor beta chains were all obtained from the same sample, sequenced in a study of shared clonotypes between healthy human individuals. TCRdb's copy holds only in-frame clones and misses some; the assay was immunoSEQ multiplex PCR. The sample carries millions of clones, about 92% recorded once. The sequencing input was naive CD4+ T cells sorted from blood. The subset: CD45RA+ positively selected. The receptors come from a man younger than 35 in good health.

The CDR3 region has the DNA TGTGCCAGCAGTGAAGGTAGAAGCTCTGGGGCCAACGTCCTGACTTTC. Translating gives CASSEGRSSGANVLTF. The chain carries TRBV2 and TRBJ2-6; the D is unclear. The CDR3 has 16 amino acids. Per germline, CDR1 SNHLY and CDR2 FYNNEI. V was shortened by 1 base and J by 0 bases, with 7 bases between the two germline ends.

The genes are TRBV7-2 and TRBJ2-5; 10 nucleotides line up with TRBD1. The CDR3 contains 14 residues. In germline, CDR1 is SGHTA, CDR2 FQGNSA. Trimming removed 4 bases from V and 5 bases from J; junction bases left unmatched: 4. The CDR3 nucleotides are TGTGCCAGCAGCTACGACAGGGGGCGGGAGACCCAGTACTTC. Translated: CASSYDRGRETQYF.

The chain carries TRBV7-9 and TRBJ2-3, with D possibly called TRBD1 or TRBD2 (5 bases each). The length of the CDR3 is 17 residues. Germline loops: CDR1 SEHNR, CDR2 FQNEAQ (reference sequence). The V end lost 1 base, the J end lost 4 bases, and 18 bases lay between the germline ends. The CDR3 reads CASSLVTPGARADTQYF. CDR3 DNA: TGTGCCAGCAGCTTAGTTACCCCCGGGGCCCGGGCAGATACGCAGTATTTT.

The chain joins TRBV19 to TRBJ2-5; TRBD1 aligns across 9 bases. V dropped 6 bases and J dropped 4; count of bases not matched to a gene: 12. The CDR3 is made up of 16 amino acids. Germline V gene sequence: CDR1 LNHDA, CDR2 SQIVND (reference sequence). In DNA form, the CDR3 reads TGTGCCAGTAGGCCGCAACAGGGGGCGAAAGGAGAGACCCAGTACTTC. The encoded protein is CASRPQQGAKGETQYF. The full variable domain, rest sourced from reference TRBV19 and TRBJ2-5, is DGGITQSPKYLFRKEGQNVTLSCEQNLNHDAMYWYRQDPGQGLRLIYYSQIVNDFQKGDIAEGYSVSREKKESFPLTVTSAQKNPTAFYLCASRPQQGAKGETQYFGPGTRLLVL.

The V call is TRBV7-6, the J call TRBJ2-1; D is perhaps TRBD2 (5 bases). This CDR3 is 17 amino acids long. CDR1 and CDR2 from the germline V gene are SGHVS and FNYEAQ. V was trimmed by 2 bases and J by 0 bases, leaving 14 bases between them. CDR3 protein: CASSLTPPAGSYNEQFF. For the CDR3, the DNA is TGTGCCAGCAGCTTAACTCCTCCGGCGGGCTCCTACAATGAGCAGTTCTTC.

The chain couples TRBV13 to TRBJ2-2; 12 positions match TRBD1. The CDR3 sequence is 17 residues long. Germline CDR1 is PRHDT and CDR2 is FYEKMQ (reference sequence). V dropped 1 base and J dropped 6; count of bases not matched to a gene: 6. Here the CDR3 reads CASSLASGQGAAGELFF. The CDR3 nucleotides are TGTGCCAGCAGCTTAGCCTCGGGACAGGGGGCCGCCGGGGAGCTGTTTTTT.

This clone was found once. Additional DNA sequences in this sample encode the identical CDR3. The chain employs TRBV11-2 and TRBJ1-3, with no clear D. Trimming shortened V by 0 bases and J by 0 bases, and 6 bases separated the two germline ends. The germline V gene has CDR1 SGHAT and CDR2 FQNNGV. This CDR3 has 15 residues. This CDR3 is CASSLDRTSGNTIYF. The CDR3 bases are TGTGCCAGCAGCTTAGACCGAACCTCTGGAAACACCATATATTTT.

V gene TRBV7-2 combines with J gene TRBJ1-3; 7 nucleotides agree with TRBD1. V shed 6 bases and J 4 bases; nucleotides not matched to a gene: 6. This CDR3 is built from 14 residues. In germline, CDR1 is SGHTA, CDR2 FQGNSA. CDR3 in DNA: TGTGCCAGCAGTTGGGACAGATCGGGAAACACCATATATTTT. Residues: CASSWDRSGNTIYF.

The chain employs TRBV19 and TRBJ1-6, with 7 bases identical to TRBD1. V shed 6 bases and J 7 bases; nucleotides not matched to a gene: 9. Germline V gives CDR1 LNHDA, CDR2 SQIVND (reference sequence). The CDR3 is 15 residues long. CDR3: CASRPGGRENSPLHF. The CDR3 region has the DNA TGTGCCAGTAGGCCAGGGGGTCGGGAGAATTCACCCCTCCACTTT.

The rearrangement links TRBV19 to TRBJ1-1; 9 bases line up with TRBD1. Trimming removed 5 bases from V and 3 bases from J; junction bases left unmatched: 4. The CDR3 totals 14 residues. CDR1 and CDR2 (germline): LNHDA, SQIVND (reference sequence). The CDR3, as DNA: TGTGCCAGTAGTCCGCGACAGGGGGACACTGAAGCTTTCTTT. Translation gives CASSPRQGDTEAFF.

The chain joins TRBV2 to TRBJ1-1, with 8 bases identical to TRBD1. The CDR3 is 15 amino acids. Germline CDR1 and CDR2: SNHLY and FYNNEI. With 6 bases clipped from V and 2 bases from J, the junction kept 8 bases outside the gene matches. In nucleotides, the CDR3 is TGTGCCAGCAGCTTGACAGGGGTCTTTAACACTGAAGCTTTCTTT. Protein: CASSLTGVFNTEAFF.

The chain links TRBV6-5 to TRBJ1-1, with D perhaps TRBD1 (6 bases). With 5 bases removed from V and 0 bases from J, the gap between germline ends came to 10 bases. The CDR3 length is 14 residues. Germline values: CDR1 MNHEY, CDR2 SVGAGI. The CDR3 spells CASSERTVNTEAFF. In nucleotides, the CDR3 is TGTGCCAGCAGTGAAAGGACAGTGAACACTGAAGCTTTCTTT.

This clone was recorded once. This rearrangement joins TRBV13 to TRBJ1-4, with unresolved D. The CDR3 loop spans 15 amino acids. Germline CDR1 is PRHDT and CDR2 is FYEKMQ (reference sequence). Trimming took 0 bases from V and 6 from J, leaving 11 bases between them. CDR3 DNA sequence: TGTGCCAGCAGCTTAGGCGGCGAGGGTTATGAAAAACTGTTTTTT. It specifies CASSLGGEGYEKLFF.

The chain employs TRBV6-5 and TRBJ2-7, with D possibly called TRBD1 or TRBD2 (5 bases each). The germline V gene encodes CDR1 MNHEY and CDR2 SVGAGI. Trimming cost V 8 bases and J 2 bases, with 13 bases left between them. The CDR3 is made up of 13 amino acids. The DNA of the CDR3 is TGTGCCAGCGGTGAGGGGACCCCCTACGAGCAGTACTTC. Amino acid sequence: CASGEGTPYEQYF.

This chain uses TRBV10-3 with TRBJ1-5, with TRBD1 matching over 9 bases. Germline V gene lookup returns CDR1 ENHRY and CDR2 SYGVKD. V gave up 6 bases and J gave up 10 bases; unmatched junction bases: 13. The length of the CDR3 is 15 residues. The CDR3 DNA is TGTGCCATCAGCCAAGGGACAGGGCCCATTTATCCCCAGCATTTT. This gives the protein CAISQGTGPIYPQHF.

The rearrangement uses TRBV30 and TRBJ2-4; 8 nucleotides agree with TRBD2. Germline trimming cut 0 bases from V and 15 bases from J; bases unmatched to any gene: 4. Per the germline V gene, CDR1 is GTSNPN and CDR2 is SVGIG (reference sequence). The CDR3 totals 11 residues. As DNA, the CDR3 is TGTGCCTGGAGTGTGCGGGGGGAGGCGTACTTC. It yields the protein CAWSVRGEAYF.

The rearrangement joins TRBV7-9 to TRBJ1-1; D not resolved. Germline CDR1 reads SEHNR; CDR2 reads FQNEAQ (reference sequence). This CDR3 has 14 residues. Between the trimmed V and J ends, which lost 5 bases and 0 bases, there was a span of 10 bases. CDR3 in amino acids: CASSPRLLNTEAFF. CDR3 coding DNA: TGTGCCAGCAGCCCCAGACTCTTGAACACTGAAGCTTTCTTT.

V gene TRBV28 combines with J gene TRBJ1-3, with unresolved D. V shed 4 bases and J shed 0 bases, with 10 bases lying between them. Germline assignment: CDR1 MDHEN and CDR2 SYDVKM. The CDR3 spans 15 residues. The CDR3 spells CASSSPYHSGNTIYF. CDR3 nucleotides: TGTGCCAGCAGTTCCCCGTACCACTCTGGAAACACCATATATTTT.

The chain is built from TRBV11-3 and TRBJ2-1; no clear D gene. V lost 5 bases to trimming and J lost 0 bases, with 11 bases between them. CDR1 and CDR2 (germline): SGHNT, YENEEA. CDR3 length: 15 amino acids. The CDR3 coding sequence is TGTGCCAGCAGCGAAGGTACATACTCCTACAATGAGCAGTTCTTC. It codes for CASSEGTYSYNEQFF.

J is TRBJ2-7 and V is TRBV5-1, with 9 positions matching TRBD2. Germline CDR1 reads SGHRS; CDR2 reads YFSETQ. This CDR3 region has 15 residues. The V gene end was trimmed by 0 bases and the J gene end by 4 bases; junction bases not matched to a gene: 5. The CDR3 loop is CASSLVVTSGYEQYF. CDR3 DNA sequence: TGCGCCAGCAGCTTGGTGGTGACTAGCGGATACGAGCAGTACTTC.

This chain joins TRBV18 and TRBJ2-7; D is possibly TRBD1 (5 bases). Germline CDR1 and CDR2: KGHSH and LQKENI. This CDR3 has 13 amino acids. V shed 2 bases and J shed 3 bases, with 8 bases lying between them. The CDR3 sequence is CASSPGAVYEQYF. In DNA form, the CDR3 reads TGTGCCAGCTCACCAGGGGCGGTCTACGAGCAGTACTTC.

This chain joins TRBV19 and TRBJ1-2, with a tentative D call TRBD1 (6 bases). In germline, CDR1 is LNHDA, CDR2 SQIVND (reference sequence). CDR3 length: 15 amino acids. V lost 6 bases, J lost 0 bases, and 14 bases lay in between. CDR3 sequence reads: CASSPSGAPNYGYTF. CDR3 nucleotide sequence: TGTGCCAGTAGCCCCTCGGGGGCGCCTAACTATGGCTACACCTTC.

V is TRBV29-1 and J is TRBJ1-1; D may be TRBD1 (6 bases). Trimming removed 7 bases from V and 3 bases from J, with 18 bases in between. The germline V gene has CDR1 SQVTM and CDR2 ANQGSEA. The length of the CDR3 is 14 residues. The CDR3 region is CSGHLGGADTEAFF. As DNA, the CDR3 is TGCAGCGGTCATCTGGGGGGGGCGGACACTGAAGCTTTCTTT.

The chain couples TRBV5-1 to TRBJ1-1, with D unclear. Trimming stripped 2 bases from V and 1 base from J, with 12 bases between. Germline lookup yields CDR1 SGHRS and CDR2 YFSETQ. The CDR3 totals 15 residues. The CDR3 loop reads CASSFQDLGNTEAFF. CDR3 sequence (DNA): TGCGCCAGCAGCTTCCAGGACCTGGGGAACACTGAAGCTTTCTTT.

The V call is TRBV23-1, the J call TRBJ2-3; TRBD2 matches at 11 bases. TRBV23-1 has ORF status, its function being uncertain. The CDR3 sequence is 20 residues long. V lost 2 bases and J lost 0; bases outside the gene matches: 13. This chain's CDR3 is CASSQITHSGRAPSTDTQYF. The CDR3 bases are TGCGCCAGCAGTCAAATAACCCATAGCGGGAGGGCTCCTAGCACAGATACGCAGTATTTT.

The chain uses TRBV10-3 and TRBJ2-2; perhaps TRBD2 as D (5 bases). CDR1 ENHRY and CDR2 SYGVKD come from the germline V gene. V was trimmed by 7 bases and J by 7 bases, leaving 7 bases between them. The CDR3 runs 11 residues. CDR3 in amino acids: CAITDYGELFF. In DNA form, the CDR3 reads TGTGCCATCACCGACTACGGGGAGCTGTTTTTT.

The chain uses TRBV11-2 and TRBJ1-2; no reliable D call. V was trimmed by 5 bases and J by 0 bases, leaving 13 bases between them. CDR3 size: 15 residues. Germline loops: CDR1 SGHAT, CDR2 FQNNGV. In DNA, the CDR3 is TGTGCCAGCAGCCAAGGTTATTCTACTAACTATGGCTACACCTTC. Translation gives CASSQGYSTNYGYTF.

As regards this clone: Other DNA sequences in the same sample also yield this CDR3. This chain connects TRBV18 to TRBJ1-5; D is ambiguous. Germline-derived CDR1 and CDR2 are KGHSH and LQKENI. The CDR3 extends over 14 amino acids. V dropped 2 bases and J dropped 2 bases, with 7 bases sitting between them. CDR3 sequence: CASSPGKGNQPQHF. CDR3 in DNA: TGTGCCAGCTCACCAGGAAAGGGCAATCAGCCCCAGCATTTT.

As to this clone: The same CDR3 can be traced to other DNA sequences in this sample. This chain links TRBV6-6 with TRBJ2-3; TRBD2 aligns across 10 bases. In germline, CDR1 is MNHNY, CDR2 SVGAGI (reference sequence). This CDR3 comprises 15 residues. The ends lost 1 base at V and 3 bases at J; junction bases unmatched: 1. CDR3 residues: CASSYLAGGTDTQYF. The DNA for the CDR3 is TGTGCCAGCAGTTACTTAGCGGGAGGAACAGATACGCAGTATTTT.

V and J are TRBV7-2 and TRBJ2-1, with TRBD2 matching 7 bases. V was clipped by 2 bases and J by 7 bases; unmatched bases: 17. Per germline, CDR1 SGHTA and CDR2 FQGNSA. This CDR3 has 18 residues. The chain's CDR3 is CASSLPDLWAGEGNEQFF. The DNA for the CDR3 is TGTGCCAGCAGCTTACCCGATTTATGGGCGGGAGAGGGGAATGAGCAGTTCTTC.

The genes are TRBV5-1 and TRBJ2-1, with D unclear. Per the germline V gene, CDR1 is SGHRS and CDR2 is YFSETQ. Trimming took 3 bases from V and 6 from J, leaving 16 bases between them. The CDR3 loop spans 15 amino acids. The CDR3 loop is CASSSRTSSANEQFF. The CDR3 coding sequence is TGCGCCAGCAGCTCCAGGACGTCGTCGGCCAATGAGCAGTTCTTC.